A selection of T cell receptor beta chains follows, all from one sample in a study of blood T cell repertoires in COVID-19. Measured with immunoSEQ multiplex PCR; TCRdb has only the in-frame clones, and not every one. The sample holds 250,000 to 300,000 clones, around 90% seen once. The material sequenced was peripheral blood. These receptor sequences come from a man in his fifties or sixties with acute or convalescent COVID-19. Each CDR3 is given with its conserved first and last residue. D genes are given only for firm matches. Size tells how often a clone was seen (once, few, many) or the class of an expanded clone, and some rows leave it out.

J | size | D | V | DNA | CDR3
TRBJ1-1 | NA | NA | TRBV6-6 | TGTGCCAGCAGGGGCAGGAACACTGAAGCTTTCTTT | CASRGRNTEAFF
TRBJ2-1 | few | NA | TRBV10-3 | TGTGCCATCAGTGAGTCGAAGGCAGGGATATACAATGAGCAGTTCTTC | CAISESKAGIYNEQFF
TRBJ1-5 | NA | NA | TRBV30 | TGTGCCTGGAGGGCAGGGCCCAATCAGCCCCAGCATTTT | CAWRAGPNQPQHF
TRBJ1-5 | NA | NA | TRBV30 | TGTGCCTGGACCAGAACTACGGAGGGCCAGCCCCAGCATTTT | CAWTRTTEGQPQHF
TRBJ1-1 | NA | TRBD1 | TRBV10-3 | TGTGCCATCAGTGACCACAGGGGGCCTGGCACTGAAGCTTTCTTT | CAISDHRGPGTEAFF
TRBJ2-7 | NA | TRBD1 | TRBV11-2 | TGTGCCAGCAGCTATGGACAGGGGGTGAGGGAGCAGTACTTC | CASSYGQGVREQYF
TRBJ2-2 | NA | NA | TRBV4-1 | TGCGCCAGCAGCAACCAAGACAGGCCCACCGGGGAGCTGTTTTTT | CASSNQDRPTGELFF
TRBJ2-4 | NA | NA | TRBV19 | TGTGCCAGTAGTATAGTGGGGGCAGGGGCAAAAAACATTCAGTACTTC | CASSIVGAGAKNIQYF
TRBJ1-1 | NA | NA | TRBV19 | TGTGCCAGTAGTCTTGTGGTGGGGGGCACTGAAGCTTTCTTT | CASSLVVGGTEAFF
TRBJ2-1 | NA | TRBD2 | TRBV3-1/TRBV3-2 | TGTGCCAGCAGCCAACTAGCGGGGAGGTCTTTCAATGAGCAGTTCTTC | CASSQLAGRSFNEQFF
TRBJ1-5 | NA | TRBD1 | TRBV6-1 | TGTGCCAGCAGTGTGGAAGTGAGACAGGGGGCCAATCAGCCCCAGCATTTT | CASSVEVRQGANQPQHF
TRBJ1-2 | NA | NA | TRBV11-2 | TGTGCCAGCAGCTCCTCGCTGGGGGCGATACCTTATGGCTACACCTTC | CASSSSLGAIPYGYTF
TRBJ2-3 | NA | TRBD2 | TRBV28 | TGTGCCAGCAGTTTAGGCGGGGGGGCGCCAGATACGCAGTATTTT | CASSLGGGAPDTQYF
TRBJ2-5 | NA | TRBD1 | TRBV3-1/TRBV3-2 | TGTGCCAGCAGTCGACAGGGGTTCCAAGAGACCCAGTACTTC | CASSRQGFQETQYF
TRBJ1-1 | NA | TRBD1 | TRBV6-5 | TGTGCCAGCAAAAGGGACAGGGGTCCGAACACTGAAGCTTTCTTT | CASKRDRGPNTEAFF
TRBJ1-2 | NA | NA | TRBV6-4 | TGTGCCAGCAGTGAGGGGCAGGTTGCCCTCTATGGCTACACCTTC | CASSEGQVALYGYTF
TRBJ2-5 | NA | TRBD1 | TRBV7-3 | TGTGCCAGCAGCTTAACCGGGACAGGGCAAGAGACCCAGTACTTC | CASSLTGTGQETQYF
TRBJ1-1 | NA | TRBD1 | TRBV30 | TGTGCCTGCAGTCGGGACAGCAACACTGAAGCTTTCTTT | CACSRDSNTEAFF
TRBJ2-3 | NA | TRBD2 | TRBV6-2/TRBV6-3 | TGTGCCAGCAGTTACGGACTAGCGGGTACTAGCACAGATACGCAGTATTTT | CASSYGLAGTSTDTQYF
TRBJ1-5 | NA | NA | TRBV6-5 | TGTGCCAGCAGTTACTCGATGGCTGAGGATCAGCCCCAGCATTTT | CASSYSMAEDQPQHF
TRBJ1-2 | NA | NA | TRBV2 | TGTGCCAGCAGGGAGGGGAGCCGGGGTGGTGGCTACACCTTC | CASREGSRGGGYTF
TRBJ1-5 | NA | TRBD1 | TRBV6-5 | TGTGCCAGCAAAGGAGGGGGCCGCAATCAGCCCCAGCATTTT | CASKGGGRNQPQHF
TRBJ1-3 | NA | NA | TRBV5-4 | TGTGCCAGCAGCTTTGATCAGGGGATGAGGGCCATATATTTT | CASSFDQGMRAIYF
TRBJ2-3 | NA | TRBD1 | TRBV7-8 | TGTGCCAGCAGCCCCAGGGGGTCAGATACGCAGTATTTT | CASSPRGSDTQYF
TRBJ2-7 | NA | NA | TRBV18 | TGTGCCAGCTCACGGGGCGGTGATGTCTACGAGCAGTACTTC | CASSRGGDVYEQYF
TRBJ2-1 | NA | TRBD2 | TRBV5-1 | TGCGCCAGCAGCCCCTGGGGGGGTAGCGGGGGGGCCAATGAGCAGTTCTTC | CASSPWGGSGGANEQFF
TRBJ1-1 | NA | NA | TRBV19 | TGTGCCAGTAGTCCCCATTTGCGCACTGAAGCTTTCTTT | CASSPHLRTEAFF
TRBJ1-4 | NA | TRBD1 | TRBV18 | TGTGCCAGCTCCATCCGAGGGACAGATAATGAAAAACTGTTTTTT | CASSIRGTDNEKLFF
TRBJ1-1 | NA | TRBD1 | TRBV6-5 | TGTGCCAGCAGTTTTTCCGGGACAGGGACTGAAGCTTTCTTT | CASSFSGTGTEAFF
TRBJ2-3 | NA | TRBD1 | TRBV5-8 | TGTGCCAGCAGCCTACCGGGACAGGGCACCGATACGCAGTATTTT | CASSLPGQGTDTQYF
TRBJ1-6 | NA | TRBD1 | TRBV5-1 | TGCGCCAGCAGCCTAGAGACAGGGGGCGCGGGCTCCTATAATTCACCCCTCCACTTT | CASSLETGGAGSYNSPLHF
TRBJ1-1 | NA | NA | TRBV30 | TGTGGTTGGGGGTGGACTATGAACACTGAAGCTTTCTTT | CGWGWTMNTEAFF
TRBJ2-7 | NA | TRBD2 | TRBV19 | TGTGCCAGCAGAGTAGCGGGGAACTACGAGCAGTACTTC | CASRVAGNYEQYF
TRBJ1-6 | NA | NA | TRBV7-9 | TGTGCCAGCAGCTTAGCGGGGCAGGGCGGCGATTCACCCCTCCACTTT | CASSLAGQGGDSPLHF
TRBJ1-1 | NA | NA | TRBV11-2 | TGTGCCAGCAGCTTAGGTTTGCAGGAAGCTTTCTTT | CASSLGLQEAFF
TRBJ2-3 | once | NA | TRBV23-1 | TGCGCCAGCATAGACACATCCCTCCCTAGCACAGATACGCAGTATTTT | CASIDTSLPSTDTQYF
TRBJ1-1 | NA | NA | TRBV21-1 | TGTGCCAGCAGCAATGGCAGGGTTTTTACTGAAGCTTTCTTT | CASSNGRVFTEAFF
TRBJ2-5 | NA | NA | TRBV5-4 | TGTGCCAGCAGCTTGGCCAGGGGGGCCCTACAAGAGACCCAGTACTTC | CASSLARGALQETQYF
TRBJ1-2 | NA | TRBD1 | TRBV12-3/TRBV12-4 | TGTGCCAGCAGCCCCGGACAGGCCCTTGGTTACACCTTC | CASSPGQALGYTF
TRBJ1-2 | few | TRBD1 | TRBV7-3 | TGTGCCAGCCGAGGACAGGACAGCGGCTACACCTTC | CASRGQDSGYTF
TRBJ1-1 | few | TRBD1 | TRBV19 | TGTGCTACAGGGGTACTGGGGGCTTTCTTT | CATGVLGAFF
TRBJ1-1 | NA | TRBD1 | TRBV7-3 | TGTGCCAGCAGCAGAGGGACAGCGAACACTGAAGCTTTCTTT | CASSRGTANTEAFF